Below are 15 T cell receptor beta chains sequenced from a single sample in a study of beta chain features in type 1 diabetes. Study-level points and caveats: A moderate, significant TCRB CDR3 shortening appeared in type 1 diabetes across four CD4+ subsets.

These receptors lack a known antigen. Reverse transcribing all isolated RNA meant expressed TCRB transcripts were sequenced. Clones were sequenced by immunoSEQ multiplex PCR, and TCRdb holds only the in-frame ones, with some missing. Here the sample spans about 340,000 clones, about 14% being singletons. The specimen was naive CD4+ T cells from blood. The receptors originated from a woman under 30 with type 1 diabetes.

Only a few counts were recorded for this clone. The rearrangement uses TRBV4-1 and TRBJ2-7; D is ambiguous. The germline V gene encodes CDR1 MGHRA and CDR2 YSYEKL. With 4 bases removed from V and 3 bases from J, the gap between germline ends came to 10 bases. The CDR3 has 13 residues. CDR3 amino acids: CASSRTTFYEQYF. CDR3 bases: TGCGCCAGCAGCCGTACCACTTTCTACGAGCAGTACTTC.

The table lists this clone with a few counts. CDR3 bases: TGCGCCAGCAGCCCTAGCGGGAGAGTGACAGATACGCAGTATTTT. It is translated as CASSPSGRVTDTQYF. The chain couples TRBV4-1 to TRBJ2-3; the match to TRBD2 covers 10 bases. Losses at the gene ends were 4 bases for V and 3 bases for J; bases not matched to a gene: 4. The CDR3 is 15 residues long. CDR1 MGHRA and CDR2 YSYEKL come from the germline V gene.

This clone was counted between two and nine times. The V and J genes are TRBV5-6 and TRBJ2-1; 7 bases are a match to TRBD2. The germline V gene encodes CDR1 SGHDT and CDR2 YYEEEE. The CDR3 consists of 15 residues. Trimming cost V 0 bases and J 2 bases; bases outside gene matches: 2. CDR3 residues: CASSLEGRAYNEQFF. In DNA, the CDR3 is TGTGCCAGCAGCTTGGAAGGGAGGGCCTACAATGAGCAGTTCTTC. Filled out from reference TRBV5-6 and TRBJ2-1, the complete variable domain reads DAGVTQSPTHLIKTRGQQVTLRCSPKSGHDTVSWYQQALGQGPQFIFQYYEEEERQRGNFPDRFSGHQFPNYSSELNVNALLLGDSALYLCASSLEGRAYNEQFFGPGTRLTVL.

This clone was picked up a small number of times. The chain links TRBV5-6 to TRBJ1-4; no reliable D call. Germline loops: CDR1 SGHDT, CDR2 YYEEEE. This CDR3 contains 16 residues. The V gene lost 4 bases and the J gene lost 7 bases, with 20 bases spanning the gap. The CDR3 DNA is TGTGCCAGCAGCCCGACGAAAACCCCGCGGGGTGAAAAACTGTTTTTT. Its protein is CASSPTKTPRGEKLFF. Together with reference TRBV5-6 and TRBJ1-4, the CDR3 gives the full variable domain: DAGVTQSPTHLIKTRGQQVTLRCSPKSGHDTVSWYQQALGQGPQFIFQYYEEEERQRGNFPDRFSGHQFPNYSSELNVNALLLGDSALYLCASSPTKTPRGEKLFFGSGTQLSVL.

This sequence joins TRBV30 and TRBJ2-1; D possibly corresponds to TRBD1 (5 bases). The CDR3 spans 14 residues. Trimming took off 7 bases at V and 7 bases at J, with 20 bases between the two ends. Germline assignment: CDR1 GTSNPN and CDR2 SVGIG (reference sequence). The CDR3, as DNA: TGTGCCTCAAGTGGGCTAGGGGTTAGGAATGAGCAGTTCTTC. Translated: CASSGLGVRNEQFF.

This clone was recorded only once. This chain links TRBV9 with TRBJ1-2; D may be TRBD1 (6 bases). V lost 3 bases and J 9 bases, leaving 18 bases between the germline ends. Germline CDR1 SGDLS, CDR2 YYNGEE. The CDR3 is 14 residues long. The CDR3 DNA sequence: TGTGCCAGCAGCGGTTTCCTAAAGGGGGTCCGCTACACCTTC. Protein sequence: CASSGFLKGVRYTF.

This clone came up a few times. CDR3 in DNA: TGCGCCAGCAGCCAAGAGATGACTAGCGGGAGCCACGGGGCCAAAAACATTCAGTACTTC. Residues: CASSQEMTSGSHGAKNIQYF. This chain links TRBV4-3 with TRBJ2-4; TRBD2 aligns across 12 bases. Germline V gene sequence: CDR1 LGHNA, CDR2 YSLEER. This CDR3 is 20 amino acids long. The J segment lost 1 base and the V segment lost 0 bases, leaving 10 bases of the junction unmatched.

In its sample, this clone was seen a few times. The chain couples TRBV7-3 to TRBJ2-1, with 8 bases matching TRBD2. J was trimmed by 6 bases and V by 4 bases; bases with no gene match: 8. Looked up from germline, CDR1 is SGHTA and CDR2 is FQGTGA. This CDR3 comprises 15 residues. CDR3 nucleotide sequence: TGTGCCAGCAGCTCAGTTACTAGCGGAAGCAATGAGCAGTTCTTC. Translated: CASSSVTSGSNEQFF.

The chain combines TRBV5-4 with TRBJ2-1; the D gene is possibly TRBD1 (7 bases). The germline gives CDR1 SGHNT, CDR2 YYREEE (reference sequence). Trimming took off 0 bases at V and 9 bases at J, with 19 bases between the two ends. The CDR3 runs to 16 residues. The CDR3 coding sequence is TGTGCCAGCAGCTTGGGGGGGGCAGGGGGTTTTAGTGAGCAGTTCTTC. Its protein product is CASSLGGAGGFSEQFF.

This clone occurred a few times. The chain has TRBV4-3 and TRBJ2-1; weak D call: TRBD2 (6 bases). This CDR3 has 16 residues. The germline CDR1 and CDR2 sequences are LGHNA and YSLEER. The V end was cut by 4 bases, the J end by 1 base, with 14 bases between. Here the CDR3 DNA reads TGCGCCAGCAGCCCCGTGGGGAGCGGGTCCTACAATGAGCAGTTCTTC. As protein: CASSPVGSGSYNEQFF.

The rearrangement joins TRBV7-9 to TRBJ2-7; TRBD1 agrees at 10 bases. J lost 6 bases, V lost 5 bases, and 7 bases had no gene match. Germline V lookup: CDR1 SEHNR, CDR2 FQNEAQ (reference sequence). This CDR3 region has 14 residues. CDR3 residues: CASSARDRGSEQYV. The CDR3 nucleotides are TGTGCCAGCAGCGCCCGGGACAGGGGCTCCGAGCAGTACGTC.

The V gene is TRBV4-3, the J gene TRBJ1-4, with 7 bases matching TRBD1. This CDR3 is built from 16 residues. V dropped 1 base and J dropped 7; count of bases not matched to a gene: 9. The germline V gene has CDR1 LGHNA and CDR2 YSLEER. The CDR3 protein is CASSQVPGQGVEKLFF. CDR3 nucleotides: TGCGCCAGCAGCCAAGTCCCCGGCCAGGGGGTTGAAAAACTGTTTTTT.

This chain's CDR3 is CASSYSGGARGTQYF. Here the CDR3 DNA reads TGTGCCAGCAGTTACTCGGGAGGGGCCCGCGGGACCCAGTACTTC. The chain joins TRBV6-5 to TRBJ2-5, with 7 bases aligning to TRBD2. The CDR3 is made up of 15 amino acids. Germline assignment: CDR1 MNHEY and CDR2 SVGAGI. V lost 0 bases and J lost 7; bases outside the gene matches: 8.

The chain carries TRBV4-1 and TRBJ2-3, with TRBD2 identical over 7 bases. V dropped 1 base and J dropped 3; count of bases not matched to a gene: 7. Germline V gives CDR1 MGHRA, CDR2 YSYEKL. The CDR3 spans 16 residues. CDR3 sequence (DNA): TGCGCCAGCAGCCAAGTGGGGGGGAAGGTTACAGATACGCAGTATTTT. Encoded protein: CASSQVGGKVTDTQYF.

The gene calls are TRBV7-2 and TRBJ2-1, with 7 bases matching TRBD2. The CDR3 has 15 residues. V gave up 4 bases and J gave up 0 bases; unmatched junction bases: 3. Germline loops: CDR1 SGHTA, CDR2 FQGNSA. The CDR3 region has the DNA TGTGCCAGCAGCTCTAGCGGAAACTCCTACAATGAGCAGTTCTTC. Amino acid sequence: CASSSSGNSYNEQFF.